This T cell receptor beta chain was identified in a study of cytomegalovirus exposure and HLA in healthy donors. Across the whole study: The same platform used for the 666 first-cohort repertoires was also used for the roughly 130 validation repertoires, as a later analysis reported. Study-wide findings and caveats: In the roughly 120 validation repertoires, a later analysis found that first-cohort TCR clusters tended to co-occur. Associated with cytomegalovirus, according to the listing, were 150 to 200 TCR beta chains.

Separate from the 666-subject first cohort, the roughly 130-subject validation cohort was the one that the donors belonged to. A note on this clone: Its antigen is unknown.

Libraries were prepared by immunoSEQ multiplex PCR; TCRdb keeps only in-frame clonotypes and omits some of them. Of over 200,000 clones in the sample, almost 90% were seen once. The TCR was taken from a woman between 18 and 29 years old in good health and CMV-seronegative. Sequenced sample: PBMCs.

The CDR3 is CASSQDMSGYTF. The CDR3 DNA reads TGCGCCAGCAGCCAGGACATGTCGGGCTACACCTTC. The chain joins TRBV4-3 to TRBJ1-2, with D tentatively TRBD1 (5 bases). CDR1 is LGHNA and CDR2 is YSLEER in the germline V gene. V lost 3 bases to trimming and J lost 8 bases, with 10 bases between them. CDR3 length equals 12 residues.